The clone carrying this TCR beta chain has just a few counts. The target antigen is unknown. Germline lookup yields CDR1 SGHRS and CDR2 YFSETQ. V lost 3 bases to trimming and J lost 8 bases; unmatched junction nucleotides: 10. The CDR3 has 15 residues. The source of the sample is a study of CD8 T cells in ankylosing spondylitis. Quantitative 5'-RACE with molecular barcodes was used to make the TCR beta libraries. TCRdb re-called the 5' RACE reads through MiXCR, storing one row per CDR3 protein. The sample records approximately 300,000 distinct CDR3 sequences, 6.5% to 10% being singletons. Points from the study as a whole: Characteristic of ankylosing spondylitis blood, it appeared, was a TCR beta motif comprising 7 to 9 highly homologous variants. In reactive arthritis synovial fluid and blood, some motif variants had been reported before.

Sequencing was performed on blood, either unsorted or a sorted T cell fraction (not recorded which). The receptor was derived from a male donor with ankylosing spondylitis. This rearrangement joins TRBV5-1 to TRBJ2-1, with 8 bases that match TRBD1. Here the CDR3 reads CASSSIGQGGHEQFF. CDR3 DNA: TGCGCCAGCAGCTCCATTGGACAGGGAGGCCATGAGCAGTTCTTC.